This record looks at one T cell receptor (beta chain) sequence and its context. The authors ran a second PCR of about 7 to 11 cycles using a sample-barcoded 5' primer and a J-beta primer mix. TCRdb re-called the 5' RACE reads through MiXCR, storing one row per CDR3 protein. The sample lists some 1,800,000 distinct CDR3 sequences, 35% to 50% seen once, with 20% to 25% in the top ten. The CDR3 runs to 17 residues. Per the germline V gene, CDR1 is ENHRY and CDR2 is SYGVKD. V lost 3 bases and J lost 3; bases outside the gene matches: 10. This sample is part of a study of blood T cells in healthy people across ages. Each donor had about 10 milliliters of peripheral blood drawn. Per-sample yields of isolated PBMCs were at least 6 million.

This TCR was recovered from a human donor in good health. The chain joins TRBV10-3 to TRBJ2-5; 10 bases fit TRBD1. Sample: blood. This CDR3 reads CAISDDRGRLIEETQYF. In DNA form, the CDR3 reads TGTGCCATCAGTGACGACAGGGGGCGACTAATAGAAGAGACCCAGTACTTC.